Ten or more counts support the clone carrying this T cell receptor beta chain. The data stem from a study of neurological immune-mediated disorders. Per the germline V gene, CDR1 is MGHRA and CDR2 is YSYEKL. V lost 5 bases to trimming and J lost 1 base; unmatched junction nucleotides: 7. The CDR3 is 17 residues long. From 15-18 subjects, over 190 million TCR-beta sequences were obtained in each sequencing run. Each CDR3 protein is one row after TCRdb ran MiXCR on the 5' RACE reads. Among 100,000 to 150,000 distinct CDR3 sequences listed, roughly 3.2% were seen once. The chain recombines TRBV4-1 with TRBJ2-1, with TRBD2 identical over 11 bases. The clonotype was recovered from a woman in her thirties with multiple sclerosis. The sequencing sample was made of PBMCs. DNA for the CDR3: TGCGCCAGCAGCGCCCAACGACTAGCGGGATCCTACAATGAGCAGTTCTTC. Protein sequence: CASSAQRLAGSYNEQFF.